This TCR beta chain was profiled in a study of blood T cell repertoires in COVID-19. Looking at the study overall: Spain, Italy and the United States supplied samples that represented acute and convalescent COVID-19. In each case, the material was cDNA or gDNA derived from T cells, B-cell-depleted T cells, or PBMCs.

Source study methods: Nucleated cell number was recorded as an estimate derived from reference gene primer amplification. The assay was immunoSEQ multiplex PCR, and TCRdb's table has in-frame clones only and misses some. Clone size and V and J calls were adopted from that table, with D and trimming inferred from the DNA. The data hold approximately 240,000 clones, with around 84% observed a single time. The sample comprised peripheral blood. The receptor comes from a woman aged 60-75 years who had recovered from COVID-19.

CDR3 DNA: TGTGCCAGCAGTTACTCCTCTGGAGAACAGCCCCAGCATTTT. Protein sequence: CASSYSSGEQPQHF. J is TRBJ1-5 and V is TRBV6-5; no definite D call. Germline CDR1 reads MNHEY; CDR2 reads SVGAGI. The CDR3 has 14 residues. The ends were cut back, 0 bases at V and 7 bases at J, with 10 bases in the middle.